The clone carrying this T cell receptor (beta chain) has a count of ten or more. What it binds is not known. As it was prepared, the TCRbeta library received unique molecular identifiers. TCRdb re-called the PCR reads through MiXCR, storing one row per CDR3 protein. The sample contains fewer than 350,000 distinct CDR3 sequences, about 9.5% of which appear only once. In germline, CDR1 is GTSNPN, CDR2 SVGIG (reference sequence). Unmatched junction bases numbered 9, after V lost 5 bases and J lost 5 bases. CDR3 length: 14 residues. This sample is part of a study of T-cell reconstitution after alpha-beta-depleted transplantation in children. Study-wide results and caveats: Recipient T cells and thymic progenitors that survived gave rise to the high TCRbeta diversity observed at day 60 in some patients. Among T cells one year after transplant, newly produced cells accounted for most counts and diversity. After transplant, at about two months, alpha-beta T cells were reportedly derived from several hundred expanded graft clones.

The starting material was PBMCs, obtained before TCRalphabeta/CD19-depleted stem cell transplant. The chain joins TRBV30 to TRBJ2-3; 8 nucleotides align to TRBD1. The source is a boy in the first two years of life with acute myeloid leukemia, due to receive a stem cell transplant. The CDR3 sequence is CAWAQGARGDTQYF. CDR3 DNA sequence: TGTGCCTGGGCCCAGGGGGCGCGAGGAGATACGCAGTATTTT.